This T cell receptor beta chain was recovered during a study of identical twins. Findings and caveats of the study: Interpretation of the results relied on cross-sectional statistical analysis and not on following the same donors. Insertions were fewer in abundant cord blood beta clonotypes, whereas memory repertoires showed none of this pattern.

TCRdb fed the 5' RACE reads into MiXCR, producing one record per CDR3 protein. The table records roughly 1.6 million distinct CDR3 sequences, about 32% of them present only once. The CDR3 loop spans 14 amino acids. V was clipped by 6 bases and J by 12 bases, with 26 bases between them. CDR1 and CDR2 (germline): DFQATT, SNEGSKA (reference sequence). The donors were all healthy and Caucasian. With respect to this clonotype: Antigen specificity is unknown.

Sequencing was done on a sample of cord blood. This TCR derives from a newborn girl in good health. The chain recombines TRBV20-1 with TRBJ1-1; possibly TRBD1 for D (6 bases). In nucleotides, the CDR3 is TGCAGTGCGCCCCGCCCAACGGTTCAGGGGCGGTCTTTCTTT. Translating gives CSAPRPTVQGRSFF.